The T cell receptor beta chain under discussion was sequenced for a study of shared clonotypes between healthy human individuals. Germline V lookup: CDR1 MNHEY, CDR2 SVGAGI. V lost 3 bases to trimming and J lost 8 bases; unmatched junction nucleotides: 6. This CDR3 has 15 residues. Clones were sequenced by immunoSEQ multiplex PCR, and TCRdb holds only the in-frame ones, with some missing. The table lists about 490,000 clones, 76% of them singletons. This clone is a singleton in its sample. The clonotype originates from a woman in her thirties or forties in good health. Some clones in this sample may be carry-over from other donors' samples. The chain uses TRBV6-5 and TRBJ2-2; 10 nucleotides line up with TRBD2. The specimen sequenced was PBMCs. The CDR3 bases are TGTGCCAGCAGTTATAGCGGGAGGTCGGCGGGGGAGCTGTTTTTT. Translated: CASSYSGRSAGELFF.